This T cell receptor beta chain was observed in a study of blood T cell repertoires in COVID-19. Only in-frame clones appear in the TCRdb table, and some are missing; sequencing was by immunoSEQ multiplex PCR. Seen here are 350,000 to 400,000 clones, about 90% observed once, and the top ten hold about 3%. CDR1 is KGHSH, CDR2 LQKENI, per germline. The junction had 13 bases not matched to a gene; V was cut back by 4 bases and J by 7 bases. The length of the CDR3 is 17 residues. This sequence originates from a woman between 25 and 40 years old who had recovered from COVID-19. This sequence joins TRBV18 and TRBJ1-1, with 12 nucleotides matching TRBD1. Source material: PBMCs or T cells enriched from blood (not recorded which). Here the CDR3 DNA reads TGTGCCAGCTCACGTTACGGGACAGGGGGCGCCGAAGGTGAAGCTTTCTTT. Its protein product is CASSRYGTGGAEGEAFF.